This T cell receptor (beta chain) was obtained from a study of T cells in Graves' hyperthyroidism and ophthalmopathy. Each diagnosis drew on symptoms, thyroxine, TRAb, thyroid ultrasound and orbital computed tomography findings. The ends were cut back, 1 base at V and 6 bases at J, with 9 bases in the middle. CDR3 length equals 13 residues. Germline lookup yields CDR1 LGHNA and CDR2 YSLEER. This clonotype was picked up many times. Antigen: not known. The study's findings and limits: Ophthalmopathy was predicted by the model a median of approximately 6 months ahead of onset.

Amplification of TCR beta CDR3 regions was performed using RNA transcripts as template. The HTBI primer set served for first-round RT-PCR of the TCR CDR3. TCRdb ran MiXCR on the multiplex PCR reads and lists one entry per CDR3 protein. The table has roughly 500,000 distinct CDR3 sequences, roughly 16% seen once; the top ten hold about 31%. The sample consisted of blood. This receptor was taken from a woman in her 30s with Graves' ophthalmopathy. The rearrangement links TRBV4-3 to TRBJ1-1, with D hard to call. The CDR3 region is CASSQGRAAEAFF. The CDR3 DNA is TGCGCCAGCAGCCAAGGTAGGGCCGCTGAAGCTTTCTTT.